The 29 T cell receptor beta chains given below trace back to one sample, sequenced in a study of identical twins. From the 5' RACE reads, TCRdb called clonotypes with MiXCR, one entry per CDR3 protein. Of 600,000 to 700,000 distinct CDR3 sequences listed, around 20% are singletons. The same specimen was also included in a second study, on T cells expressing NK-cell markers.

The specimen sequenced was PBMCs. These receptors were obtained from a woman aged 18-35 years in good health.

The chain uses TRBV12-5 and TRBJ2-1; no reliable D call. The CDR3 sequence is 17 residues long. Germline CDR1 reads LGHNT; CDR2 reads FRNRAP. The V end lost 2 bases, the J end lost 7 bases, and 21 bases lay between the germline ends. The CDR3 bases are TGTGCTAGTGGTTTGCCCGGATATCCAGTTAATCAAAATGAGCAGTTCTTC. Protein product: CASGLPGYPVNQNEQFF.

This clonotype was seen ten or more times. This chain joins TRBV29-1 and TRBJ1-5; D is unclear. V lost 4 bases and J 4 bases, leaving 11 bases between the germline ends. This CDR3 comprises 13 residues. The germline CDR1 and CDR2 sequences are SQVTM and ANQGSEA. The CDR3 coding sequence is TGCAGCGTTGTCATACGGGGTAATCAGCCCCAGCATTTT. Its protein is CSVVIRGNQPQHF.

There are a few counts of this clonotype. This chain joins TRBV15 and TRBJ2-7; maybe TRBD2 (5 bases). Germline loops: CDR1 LNHNV, CDR2 YYDKDF (reference sequence). The CDR3 covers 12 residues. V was pared by 6 bases and J by 3 bases, with 9 bases between. The CDR3 coding sequence is TGTGCCACCAGTCTAGACTACTACGAGCAGTACTTC. The encoded protein is CATSLDYYEQYF.

CDR3 region: CASSAQGLDQPQHF. Written as DNA, the CDR3 is TGTGCCAGCAGCGCACAGGGGTTAGATCAGCCCCAGCATTTT. J is TRBJ1-5 and V is TRBV2; 7 bases fit TRBD1. From germline, CDR1 is SNHLY and CDR2 FYNNEI. J lost 5 bases, V lost 6 bases, and 7 bases had no gene match. This CDR3 region has 14 residues.

This clonotype was counted a few times. The chain joins TRBV20-1 to TRBJ2-3, with D perhaps matching TRBD2 (5 bases). The germline V gene encodes CDR1 DFQATT and CDR2 SNEGSKA (reference sequence). With 2 bases removed from V and 1 base from J, the gap between germline ends came to 13 bases. The length of the CDR3 is 15 residues. The CDR3 bases are TGCAGTGCTAGACTGGGTGGGAGTGGCACAGATACGCAGTATTTT. Its translation: CSARLGGSGTDTQYF.

There are a few counts of this clonotype. The V and J genes are TRBV12-3 or TRBV12-4 and TRBJ2-7; 7 nucleotides line up with TRBD1. This CDR3 comprises 13 residues. J was trimmed by 5 bases and V by 5 bases; bases with no gene match: 6. The CDR3 reads CASSRQGTHEQYF. CDR3 nucleotides: TGTGCCAGCAGTCGACAGGGTACCCACGAGCAGTACTTC.

The chain is built from TRBV12-3 or TRBV12-4 and TRBJ2-3, with D possibly being TRBD2 (6 bases). V was pared by 7 bases and J by 4 bases, with 21 bases between. This CDR3 comprises 16 residues. The CDR3 is CASNNLRGGVADTQYF. The CDR3, as DNA: TGTGCCAGCAATAACTTGAGGGGAGGAGTCGCAGATACGCAGTATTTT.

This clonotype was observed a few times. V and J are TRBV12-3 or TRBV12-4 and TRBJ2-7; D unresolved. This CDR3 region has 13 residues. V was clipped by 3 bases and J by 3 bases, with 9 bases between them. CDR3 nucleotide sequence: TGTGCCAGCAGTTTCCGAGTTTACTACGAGCAGTACTTC. Amino acids: CASSFRVYYEQYF.

In this sample, this clonotype turned up many times. The J gene is TRBJ1-1, the V gene TRBV12-3 or TRBV12-4; D may be TRBD1 (6 bases). V dropped 6 bases and J dropped 3 bases, with 11 bases sitting between them. This CDR3 spans 13 amino acids. The CDR3 nucleotides are TGTGCCAGCAGCCCGGACAGCTACACTGAAGCTTTCTTT. Translation: CASSPDSYTEAFF.

The V gene is TRBV20-1, the J gene TRBJ2-3, with 7 nucleotides matching TRBD2. This CDR3 is 13 amino acids long. Germline V gene lookup returns CDR1 DFQATT and CDR2 SNEGSKA (reference sequence). V lost 2 bases, J lost 6 bases, and 5 bases stayed unmatched. The CDR3 coding sequence is TGCAGTGCTAGACGACTAGCTGGGGATACGCAGTATTTT. The encoded protein is CSARRLAGDTQYF.

The rearrangement joins TRBV5-1 to TRBJ2-1, with TRBD2 identical over 9 bases. CDR1 is SGHRS and CDR2 is YFSETQ in the germline V gene. V lost 0 bases, J lost 9 bases, and 7 bases stayed unmatched. The CDR3 contains 15 residues. The CDR3 bases are TGCGCCAGCAGCTTGGAATTAGCGGGAGTTCTTGAGCAGTTCTTC. Translating gives CASSLELAGVLEQFF.

At least ten counts were recorded for this clonotype. The genes are TRBV6-5 and TRBJ2-1, with 9 bases identical to TRBD1. The CDR3 runs 15 residues. CDR1 is MNHEY and CDR2 is SVGAGI in the germline V gene. V gave up 5 bases and J gave up 3 bases; unmatched junction bases: 5. The CDR3 loop is CASSHRGRNYNEQFF. In DNA, the CDR3 is TGTGCCAGCAGTCACAGGGGGCGAAACTACAATGAGCAGTTCTTC.

The rearrangement uses TRBV6-4 and TRBJ2-3; D ambiguous. The CDR3 totals 15 residues. The germline V and J ends were trimmed by 2 bases and 2 bases, with 11 bases remaining between them. Germline V CDR1 and CDR2: MRHNA, SNTAGT. The CDR3 sequence: CASSDSKEHTDTQYF. DNA for the CDR3: TGTGCCAGCAGTGACAGTAAAGAACACACAGATACGCAGTATTTT.

The chain carries TRBV20-1 and TRBJ2-3; D is unclear. Germline CDR1 is DFQATT and CDR2 is SNEGSKA (reference sequence). The V and J ends lost 6 bases and 6 bases respectively, with 22 bases between them. This CDR3 has 15 residues. The CDR3 sequence: CSAQDPSQRLDTQYF. CDR3 DNA sequence: TGCAGTGCCCAGGACCCTTCCCAGAGGCTGGATACGCAGTATTTT.

V usage is TRBV6-2 or TRBV6-3 and J usage is TRBJ2-3, with D possibly matching TRBD2 (5 bases). Trimming removed 8 bases at V and 3 bases at J, with 9 bases between. The CDR3 runs 12 residues. Germline V gene data show CDR1 as MNHEY and CDR2 as SVGEGT. For the CDR3, the DNA is TGTGCCAGCGCCCCGGGGACAGATACGCAGTATTTT. Translated: CASAPGTDTQYF.

The table lists this clonotype with many counts. The chain is built from TRBV6-5 and TRBJ2-3; D is perhaps TRBD1 or TRBD2 (5 bases each). Germline CDR1 MNHEY, CDR2 SVGAGI. The CDR3 sequence is 12 residues long. V was trimmed by 8 bases and J by 0 bases, leaving 6 bases between them. DNA for the CDR3: TGTGCCAGCGGGGGTAGCACAGATACGCAGTATTTT. Its translation is CASGGSTDTQYF.

The J gene is TRBJ2-7, the V gene TRBV18, with D possibly TRBD1 on 6 matching bases. V lost 3 bases and J lost 3, with 12 bases in between. Germline V gives CDR1 KGHSH, CDR2 LQKENI. This CDR3 comprises 14 residues. The CDR3 nucleotides read TGTGCCAGCTCACCCGCGACAGGTGGCTACGAGCAGTACTTC. Translation: CASSPATGGYEQYF. Together with reference TRBV18 and TRBJ2-7, the CDR3 gives the full variable domain: NAGVMQNPRHLVRRRGQEARLRCSPMKGHSHVYWYRQLPEEGLKFMVYLQKENIIDESGMPKERFSAEFPKEGPSILRIQQVVRGDSAAYFCASSPATGGYEQYFGPGTRLTVT.

The V gene is TRBV6-5, the J gene TRBJ2-7, with D possibly being TRBD1 (5 bases). V dropped 4 bases and J dropped 5 bases, with 18 bases sitting between them. This CDR3 contains 15 residues. Germline CDR1 reads MNHEY; CDR2 reads SVGAGI. The CDR3 DNA is TGTGCCAGCAGTTTGGACCCGTCAGGGTACAACGAGCAGTACTTC. Protein: CASSLDPSGYNEQYF.

This clonotype has only a few counts. The rearrangement uses TRBV20-1 and TRBJ2-3; either TRBD1 or TRBD2 may fit D (5 bases each). V lost 3 bases to trimming and J lost 6 bases, with 10 bases between them. Germline V gene lookup returns CDR1 DFQATT and CDR2 SNEGSKA (reference sequence). This CDR3 is built from 12 residues. CDR3 sequence (DNA): TGCAGTGCTAGGATGGGGGTTGATACGCAGTATTTT. Its protein product is CSARMGVDTQYF.

The V and J genes are TRBV10-3 and TRBJ2-7; TRBD1 might be the D (5 bases). Looked up from germline, CDR1 is ENHRY and CDR2 is SYGVKD. This CDR3 has 15 amino acids. The ends were cut back, 2 bases at V and 1 base at J, with 12 bases in the middle. CDR3 DNA sequence: TGTGCCATCAGTGAGCCGCAGGGTGATTCCTACGAGCAGTACTTC. Translated, it gives CAISEPQGDSYEQYF.

This clonotype was recorded many times. The CDR3 spells CAISESTGNYNQPQHF. The CDR3 region has the DNA TGTGCCATCAGTGAGTCAACAGGGAACTACAATCAGCCCCAGCATTTT. The chain has TRBV10-3 and TRBJ1-5, with D tentatively TRBD1 (6 bases). This CDR3 is built from 16 residues. V lost 0 bases and J lost 3, with 12 bases in between. CDR1 ENHRY and CDR2 SYGVKD come from the germline V gene.

The V call is TRBV12-3 or TRBV12-4, the J call TRBJ2-3; 9 bases agree with TRBD1. V dropped 4 bases and J dropped 4; count of bases not matched to a gene: 3. The CDR3 covers 14 residues. The CDR3 sequence: CASSYRDRADTQYF. CDR3 DNA: TGTGCCAGCAGTTACCGGGACAGGGCAGATACGCAGTATTTT.

V gene TRBV12-3 or TRBV12-4 combines with J gene TRBJ1-3, with D possibly matching TRBD1 (6 bases). This CDR3 is 15 amino acids long. The germline V and J ends were trimmed by 7 bases and 0 bases, with 13 bases remaining between them. CDR3 residues: CASKSRRGSGNTIYF. The CDR3 DNA reads TGTGCCAGCAAATCCCGCAGGGGCTCTGGAAACACCATATATTTT.

On this clonotype itself: At one end the junction does not follow the germline gene, possibly because of a read error. CDR3 residues: CASSPVNSYEQHF. The CDR3 nucleotides are TGTGCCAGCAGCCCAGTGAACTCCTACGAGCAGCACTTC. V and J are TRBV3-1 and TRBJ2-7; D is uncertain. Germline V gene data show CDR1 as LGHDT and CDR2 as YNNKEL (reference sequence). This CDR3 region has 13 residues.

The V and J genes are TRBV20-1 and TRBJ2-7, with 7 bases matching TRBD2. The CDR3 sequence is 14 residues long. With 5 bases clipped from V and 3 bases from J, the junction kept 10 bases outside the gene matches. Germline V lookup: CDR1 DFQATT, CDR2 SNEGSKA (reference sequence). DNA for the CDR3: TGCAGTGCTGGATTACCCCCGGGAGGCTACGAGCAGTACTTC. Encoded protein: CSAGLPPGGYEQYF.

The sample holds a few counts of this clonotype. The rearrangement joins TRBV5-1 to TRBJ2-1, with 8 bases fitting TRBD2. V lost 2 bases, J lost 4 bases, and 11 bases stayed unmatched. Germline V gives CDR1 SGHRS, CDR2 YFSETQ. The CDR3 has 17 amino acids. CDR3 in DNA: TGCGCCAGCAGCTTCCGTCCCGGGGGGGCGACTTACAATGAGCAGTTCTTC. It encodes CASSFRPGGATYNEQFF.

This clonotype was seen a few times. CDR3 amino acids: CSASDREGEKLFF. Here the CDR3 DNA reads TGCAGCGCCTCAGACAGGGAGGGTGAAAAACTGTTTTTT. The chain recombines TRBV29-1 with TRBJ1-4; 7 bases are a match to TRBD1. Germline V lookup: CDR1 SQVTM, CDR2 ANQGSEA. V lost 7 bases, J lost 7 bases, and 9 bases stayed unmatched. The CDR3 spans 13 residues.

The chain joins TRBV18 to TRBJ1-3; tentatively, D is TRBD1 (6 bases). Per germline, CDR1 KGHSH and CDR2 LQKENI. This CDR3 contains 15 residues. With 5 bases removed from V and 0 bases from J, the gap between germline ends came to 11 bases. The CDR3 nucleotides are TGTGCCAGCTCAACCGGACAGCTCTCTGGAAACACCATATATTTT. It encodes CASSTGQLSGNTIYF.

V gene TRBV19 combines with J gene TRBJ1-2, with unresolved D. The V end lost 6 bases, the J end lost 5 bases, and 10 bases lay between the germline ends. Germline V gives CDR1 LNHDA, CDR2 SQIVND (reference sequence). The CDR3 is 12 amino acids. CDR3 sequence reads: CASSRNYYGYTF. The CDR3 nucleotides read TGTGCCAGTAGCAGAAACTATTATGGCTACACCTTC.